This TCR beta chain was observed in a study of T cell responses to AZD1222 COVID-19 vaccine (dated by TCRdb to about 2021). For the wider study: A total of just over 230 trial participants underwent TCR sequencing, of whom more than 200 had received two doses of AZD1222 and around 25 had received two doses of the MenACWY control vaccine. Trial participants were enrolled into age subgroups of 18-55, 56-69 and 70-plus years, which contained 148, 28 and 57 TCR-sequenced participants, respectively. Beyond this particular receptor, the publication reports: Because no day 14 peak-response samples were available, the repertoires could be characterized only after the peak T cell response. Most participants were white British and females outnumbered males, and the authors suggested that clonal diversity may have been underestimated. Nearly half of unique spike-specific TCRs reportedly recognized epitopes outside regions mutated in the B.1.351 and B.1.1.7 variants. The whole spike protein was spanned by vaccine-associated CD4 TCRs, and dominant responses were seen in regions 160-218 and 743-854. In the small 56-69-year group, the increase in depth fell short of significance, most likely because of low power. Spike-specific TCR breadth and depth rose significantly after two AZD1222 doses compared with day 0 and with MenACWY recipients. Conclusions about previously exposed vaccinees were limited because only a handful of AZD1222 recipients were SARS-CoV-2 seropositive at baseline.

The CDR3 contains 15 residues, cysteine and phenylalanine counted. Only the CDR3 DNA stays, 45 bases, in frame from base 1. Relative to germline, V is missing 5 bases and J is missing 5 bases, with 5 bases of the junction outside any gene match. CDR1 and CDR2, per the germline V gene, are SNHLY and FYNNEI. Remarks on this clone: Its antigen remains unidentified. The sample holds no much larger clone one base away, and base qualities are not on file.

The CDR3 regions of human TCRbeta chains were analyzed by immunosequencing. The published analysis was carried out like this. TCRs in the repertoires were matched against a reference library of SARS-CoV-2-specific TCRs that had been generated with the MIRA antigen-specificity platform. Breadth was defined as the fraction of unique TCRs that were SARS-CoV-2-associated, and depth was defined as the fraction of total T cells that were SARS-CoV-2-associated. Each spike-specific TCR was assigned to its reactive spike region and to a CD4 or CD8 class using the MIRA data. Log10-transformed breadth and depth values were compared by one-way ANOVA with Sidak's multiple comparisons tests. TCRdb mirrors the immuneACCESS table, restricted to in-frame sequences. Some clones are absent from its copies; in checked studies, under half trace to an unresolved V gene, and the reason for the others is unknown. The V and J calls and the clone size are those of that table, but D and trimming were determined from the DNA. Present in this sample are approximately 150,000 clones, approximately 94% of which were seen just once. The ten largest make up under 6% of the sample.

The sample's time point label, decoded: about 28 days (+/-7) after the second vaccine dose. AZD1222 recipients whose second dose came at about 4 weeks and those whose second dose came at about 12 weeks were combined into one group, since spike-specific TCR depth and breadth did not differ between the two schedules. Vaccinee samples came from UK trials COV001 and COV002, including a single-blind randomized controlled phase 2/3 trial of AZD1222 (ChAdOx1 nCoV-19) in healthy adults. For TCRbeta chain sequencing, PBMC samples were collected from trial participants at day 0 and at day 28 after the second dose.

The sequence is built from TRBV2 and TRBJ2-3; TRBD1 matches 12 bases in the middle. The sequencing here drew on peripheral blood, taken 28 days after the second AZD1222 dose. The receptor was derived from an adult who received the AZD1222 COVID-19 vaccine. The sequenced DNA is TGTGCCAGCAGTAGGGACAGGGGGCATGGAGATACGCAGTATTTT. Translated, this gives CASSRDRGHGDTQYF.